This T cell receptor beta chain was recorded in a study of HIV-infected patients and healthy controls (TCRdb year 2014). Looking at the study overall: After three months of therapy, CD4 counts in about 90% of the 16 patients increased to a modest but significant degree while remaining below normal ranges. An undetectable viral load was attained by 11 of 16 patients by the second bleed and by all patients after a further year of therapy. The study asked whether deep sequencing of the TCR repertoire from small blood samples of HIV patients could detect immune perturbation and reconstitution. No consistent shift in CD8 counts was seen during early therapy, whereas a slight rise was seen in the CD4:CD8 ratio. Patients exhibited no overall T-cell lymphocytopenia, and total CDR3 counts per chain were not significantly different from those of controls. General findings and caveats noted by the study authors: Mean usage differed significantly between HIV-infected patients and controls for eight alpha and eight beta V genes. Only sixteen HIV-infected individuals were processed, which the authors considered a major limit on how widely the findings apply. The observed differences in diversity could not be explained by the slight differences in age and sex profiles between the study cohorts. In HIV-infected patients, the apparent post-therapy recovery of the Gini index was not replicated in size-matched repertoire data. Oligoclonality may be reflected in the significantly higher mean Gini indices of HIV-infected repertoires compared with controls. Comparisons were complicated by unequal numbers of distinct sequences between patients and controls, and rare events from HIV-infected data were overweighted by size-matching. Compared with untreated HIV+ repertoires, healthy control repertoires had roughly threefold more distinct CDR3s and a higher Shannon diversity. Healthy controls shared more CDR3s between individuals than HIV+ patients, by Jaccard index and by count of highly shared sequences. The use of whole blood limited sequencing depth and precluded separation of the dynamics of distinct T-cell subpopulations. MAIT cell alpha-chain CDR3s were present at high frequency in healthy controls but severely depleted in HIV+ repertoires. In the samples, alpha-beta chain pairing was left undetermined. The study did not determine donor HLA types. Most CMV-associated CDR3s became more frequent during therapy, although their change was not significant, whereas HIV-associated CDR3s showed a significant decrease in frequency.

V was cut back by 3 bases and J by 8 bases, leaving a gap of 19 bases between them. The CDR3 contains 16 residues, cysteine and phenylalanine counted. The CDR3 DNA has 48 bases and is translated from base 1. As encoded in the germline V gene, CDR1 is SGHTA while CDR2 is FQGNSA. Reverse transcription of approximately 460 ng RNA was performed with SuperScript III using primers directed against the alpha and beta constant regions. Alpha and beta chain libraries were generated separately via chain-specific third strand synthesis with multiplexing indices. The protocol used a single primer pair to amplify all rearrangements within a chain, which avoided primer bias, and attached molecular barcodes to each cDNA molecule. The SP2 sequencing primer site and a random hexamer were carried on a 5' RACE adapter, to which purified cDNA was joined by T4 RNA Ligase 1. The authors primed second strand synthesis from the SP2 site with Phusion polymerase and used slow temperature ramps to favor optimal annealing. The 12-nucleotide barcode on each molecule comprised two random hexamer sequences, both introduced before amplification and concatenated. An amplification PCR of 20 to 25 cycles with P5s and P7 primers came after a short first PCR that had added P5 and P7 adapter elements plus a second index. A total of about 27 PCR cycles were applied to the libraries, which were quantified on a Qubit, sized on a Bioanalyzer, and diluted to about 4 nM. Sequencing of the normalized libraries was done on an Illumina MiSeq using 2 x 250 paired-end kits. Reverse transcription reactions were cleaned up on MinElute columns and eluted into 10 ul Tris-Cl. Adapter ligations ran for around 20 hours at 16 degrees C and were afterwards cleaned with AMPure XP beads at a 1:1 ratio. The paper's processing steps were these. Demultiplexed FASTQ files were processed with a modified Decombinator by which V, J, insert and barcode information was output. Any sequence that shared a barcode yet differed from the dominant sequence was discarded as an error, and the number of original cDNA molecules was estimated by counting barcodes clustered at Levenshtein distance 3. Downstream analyses used R packages ineq, vegan, igraph and RCytoscape, with IMGT nomenclature and CDR3 definitions. To avoid skew from clonal expansion, each TCR was counted once, and V gene usage was computed over distinct sequences. Similarity networks connected unique CDR3 amino acid sequences within a donor whenever two sequences differed by a single Levenshtein edit. Published HIV-specific CDR3s (approximately 90 alpha, 700 to 900 beta) and CMV-specific CDR3s (around 12 alpha, a few hundred beta) were compiled and searched for in the repertoires. Lower sequence numbers were not the cause of the decreased diversity in patients, as random subsampling to size-matched repertoires showed. TCRdb ran its own pipeline on the public reads, namely fastp trimming at Q25 and MiXCR clone calling, and kept in-frame beta chains. Under each unique CDR3 protein, matching rows form one entry showing the most common genes and DNA. The authors' filters were not applied to this entry. This sample holds fewer than 11,000 distinct CDR3 sequences; around 4.9% were observed only once. 14% to 15% of the sample comes from the top ten.

This clonotype showed up just a few times. The antigen it recognizes is unknown. Within one base of it there is no much larger clone, and no base qualities were kept. Whole blood was used without cell fractionation, so all unsorted peripheral T cells were reflected in the repertoire. A roughly 2.5 ml sample of peripheral blood was drawn into Tempus tubes for RNA extraction. The first sixteen eligible patients were processed from the enrolled HIV-infected adults, who had not yet received antiretroviral therapy and were about to begin treatment. Patients with febrile or AIDS-related illness, tumors, hepatitis B or C coinfection, immunomodulatory therapy, recent vaccination or treatment interruptions were excluded from enrollment. Residual genomic DNA was removed with the TURBO-DNase kit and globin mRNA was depleted with GLOBINclear. Pretreatment blood was drawn from HIV-infected patients immediately prior to the initiation of antiretroviral therapy.

The source of this sequence is an adult with HIV infection. Material: blood, obtained before antiretroviral therapy. The V and J segments used are TRBV7-2 and TRBJ1-4, with a weak D call of TRBD1 (5 bases match). The DNA sequence follows: TGTGCCAGCAGCTTTGGTGCCCCGCAGGGTGGGGAAAAACTGTTTTTT. Its protein is CASSFGAPQGGEKLFF.